This T cell receptor beta chain was sequenced in a study of blood T cell repertoires in COVID-19 (dated by TCRdb to the early 2020s). General notes on the study: Recovered participants in ImmuneRACE Cohort 3 were defined as having two consecutive negative NP/OP PCR tests, clearance from a healthcare professional, or resolution of symptoms. Samples covering the acute and convalescent phases of COVID-19 were provided by collaborators in the United States, Italy and Spain. The material from the prospective study consisted of cDNA or gDNA derived from T cells, B-cell-depleted T cells, or PBMCs. Subjects who had been exposed to COVID-19, were actively infected with it, or had recovered from it provided the deeply sampled blood TCRbeta repertoires that made up the dataset. The repertoires were released in a freely available public database intended as a resource for research on the immune response to SARS-CoV-2. The samples were drawn from the first 160 participants of the ongoing ImmuneRACE study and from 1,254 subjects provided by 6 global collaborators. Nearly every sample came with metadata listing a de-identified subject ID, COVID-19 status, age in years and sex. Where HLA class I and class II types were available, the types were taken from metadata supplied by the sample provider, not from assay-based typing.

What the research found in general, with its limitations: The amount of clinical and demographic metadata varied by source and participant and was provided uncurated.

Points on this clone: Which antigen it targets is not known. No base qualities exist here, and no much larger clone lies one base off it.

Participants in the prospective study were aged 18 to 89 years, lived in under 30 United States geographic areas, and enrolled through a virtual design. In the prospective study, participants were assigned to cohorts based on the clinical history participants reported in a screening survey and a study questionnaire. In the prospective study, mobile phlebotomists collected whole blood, serum and a nasopharyngeal or oropharyngeal swab from each participant. Over a roughly 2-month period, participants in the prospective study had the option of providing additional blood draws and questionnaires. Blood samples from the prospective study were shipped frozen or at room temperature prior to DNA extraction. Deletion took 1 base off V and 1 base off J, with a span of 7 bases between the germline ends. As encoded in the germline V gene (reference sequence), CDR1 is SEHNR while CDR2 is FQNEAQ. The CDR3, from cysteine to phenylalanine, totals 14 residues. Only CDR3 DNA remains: 42 bases, in frame from the first base.

TCRbeta CDR3 regions were amplified from genomic DNA using the immunoSEQ Assay, a bias-controlled multiplex PCR. On the authors' methods: Nucleated cell counts per sample were estimated from amplification of reference gene primers within the assay. Sequence reads were collapsed and filtered to measure the absolute abundance of every unique TCRbeta CDR3 rearrangement. Productive Simpson clonality was computed per sample as the square root of Simpson's diversity index over productive rearrangements. TCRdb stores this immuneACCESS table with in-frame sequences only. Part of the clones is absent; in the studies checked, under half of the shortfall reflects unresolved V genes, and no reason is known for the rest. V and J calls and clone size are copied from that table; D and trimming were computed from the DNA. Within this sample are 200,000 to 250,000 clones, with around nine tenths of them counted one time only. The top ten clonotypes cover roughly 7.2% of the sample.

The sequence is built from TRBV7-9 and TRBJ2-5; TRBD2 is a possible D gene, resting on 5 matching bases. The specimen sequenced was PBMCs or T cells enriched from blood (not recorded which). The sequence was obtained from a man aged 25-40 years in a cohort exposed to, infected with or recovered from COVID-19 (not recorded which). CDR3 sequence: CASSLVSGQETQYF. The DNA sequence reads TGTGCCAGCAGCTTAGTAAGCGGCCAAGAGACCCAGTACTTC.